Sequencing of this TCR beta chain was carried out in a study of CD8 T cells in ankylosing spondylitis. Study results and limitations: In ankylosing spondylitis patients, matched synovial fluid reportedly showed significant enrichment of disease-linked clones.

This clonotype was seen at least ten times. Antigen: not known. Construction of TCR beta libraries was performed using quantitative 5'-RACE with molecular barcodes. TCRdb ran MiXCR on the 5' RACE reads and lists one entry per CDR3 protein. The table lists 210,000 or so distinct CDR3 sequences, approximately 8% of them singletons. The CDR3 covers 11 residues. Trimming pared 3 bases from V and 5 bases from J, leaving 7 bases between. Germline V gene sequence: CDR1 SQVTM, CDR2 ANQGSEA. This TCR was recovered from a female donor with ankylosing spondylitis or in good health (not recorded which). The V and J genes are TRBV29-1 and TRBJ1-2; no definite D call. Sample: blood, either unsorted or a sorted T cell fraction (not recorded which). CDR3 in DNA: TGCAGCGTTGAGTCCGGATATGGCTACACCTTC. Translation: CSVESGYGYTF. The entire variable domain, with the rest obtained from reference TRBV29-1 and TRBJ1-2, is as follows: SAVISQKPSRDICQRGTSLTIQCQVDSQVTMMFWYRQQPGQSLTLIATANQGSEATYESGFVIDKFPISRPNLTFSTLTVSNMSPEDSSIYLCSVESGYGYTFGSGTRLTVV.